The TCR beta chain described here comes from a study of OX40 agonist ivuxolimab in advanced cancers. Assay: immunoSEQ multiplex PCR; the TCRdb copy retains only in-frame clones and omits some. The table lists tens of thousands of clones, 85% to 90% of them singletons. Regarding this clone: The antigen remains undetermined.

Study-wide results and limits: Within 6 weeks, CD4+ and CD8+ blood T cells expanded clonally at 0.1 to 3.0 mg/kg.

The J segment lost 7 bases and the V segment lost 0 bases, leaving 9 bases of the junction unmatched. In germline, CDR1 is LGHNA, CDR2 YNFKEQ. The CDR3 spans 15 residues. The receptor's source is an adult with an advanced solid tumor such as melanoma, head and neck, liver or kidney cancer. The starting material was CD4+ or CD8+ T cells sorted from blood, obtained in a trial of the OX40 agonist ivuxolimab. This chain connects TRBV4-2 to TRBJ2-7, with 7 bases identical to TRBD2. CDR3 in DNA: TGTGCCAGCAGCCAAGAACTAGCGTCTCTGGGTGAGCAGTACTTC. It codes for CASSQELASLGEQYF.